This T cell receptor beta chain was profiled in a study of shared clonotypes between healthy human individuals. Study results and caveats: Compared with memory subsets, naive subsets generally had larger estimated richness. For naive CD4 cells, roughly 5% of clonotypes were shared across a few donors. Since donors were few, the genetic and exposure-history diversity represented was limited.

Original handling: Because ImmunoSEQ provided only junction sequences with no quality scores, the filtering differed. Measured with immunoSEQ multiplex PCR; TCRdb has only the in-frame clones, and not every one. V and J calls and clone size are as listed in that table; D and trimming were resolved from the DNA. The profile shows some 2,500,000 clones, approximately 93% of them singletons. Note on this clone: Its antigen is not identified. Other DNA sequences in the sample encode the same CDR3.

Sequencing was done on a sample of naive CD4+ T cells from PBMCs. Regarding subset: CD45RA+ positively selected. The sequence was collected from a young man in good health. Some clones in this sample may be carry-over from other donors' samples.

This CDR3 reads CAWSPSNYGYTF. In DNA form, the CDR3 reads TGTGCCTGGAGTCCCTCTAACTATGGCTACACCTTC. This chain uses TRBV30 with TRBJ1-2; D remains unclear. CDR1 GTSNPN and CDR2 SVGIG come from the germline V gene (reference sequence). With 2 bases removed from V and 0 bases from J, the gap between germline ends came to 4 bases. The CDR3 covers 12 residues.